This T cell receptor beta chain is drawn from a study of T cell responses to AZD1222 COVID-19 vaccine. Turning to the study itself: Samples with a second dose at about 4 or about 12 weeks were pooled together.

Germline loops: CDR1 LGHNT, CDR2 FRNRAP. V shed 3 bases, J shed 8 bases, and the junction held 12 bases outside the gene matches. There are 15 residues in the CDR3. As concerns this clone: Its antigen remains unidentified.

General study findings and limits: Repertoire samples came only from after the peak T cell response. The donor cohort was predominantly white British with a female majority, and clonal diversity may have been underestimated.

Assay: immunoSEQ multiplex PCR; the TCRdb copy retains only in-frame clones and omits some. The table has around 200,000 clones, about 90% seen once; the top ten hold approximately 0.49%. The sample was peripheral blood, taken on day 0 of AZD1222 vaccination. V and J are TRBV12-5 and TRBJ1-1, with 7 bases matching TRBD1. The TCR originated in an adult in good health. CDR3 DNA sequence: TGTGCTAGTGGTTTTCGACAGGGCCCTTACGGGGAAGCTTTCTTT. It encodes CASGFRQGPYGEAFF.